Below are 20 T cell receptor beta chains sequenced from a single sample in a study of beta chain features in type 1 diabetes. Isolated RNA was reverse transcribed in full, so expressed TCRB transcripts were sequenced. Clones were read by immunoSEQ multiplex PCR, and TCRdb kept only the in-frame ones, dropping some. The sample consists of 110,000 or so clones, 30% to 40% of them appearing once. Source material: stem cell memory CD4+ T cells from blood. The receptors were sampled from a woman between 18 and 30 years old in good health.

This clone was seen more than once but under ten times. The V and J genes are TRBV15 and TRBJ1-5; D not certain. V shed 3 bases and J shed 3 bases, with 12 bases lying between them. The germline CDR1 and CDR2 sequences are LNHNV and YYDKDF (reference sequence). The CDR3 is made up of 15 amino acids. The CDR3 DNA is TGTGCCACCAGCAGTCGTCCGGGTGCCAATCAGCCCCAGCATTTT. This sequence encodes CATSSRPGANQPQHF.

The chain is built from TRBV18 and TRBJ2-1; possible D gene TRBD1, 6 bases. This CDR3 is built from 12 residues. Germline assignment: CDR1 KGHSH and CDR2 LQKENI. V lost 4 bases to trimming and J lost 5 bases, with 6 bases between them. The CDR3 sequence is CASSRQDNEQFF. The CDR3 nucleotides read TGTGCCAGCTCACGACAGGACAATGAGCAGTTCTTC.

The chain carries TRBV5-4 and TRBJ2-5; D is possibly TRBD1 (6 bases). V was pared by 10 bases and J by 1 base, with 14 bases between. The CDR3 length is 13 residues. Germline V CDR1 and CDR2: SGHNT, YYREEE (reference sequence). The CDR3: CAVGGSPQETQYF. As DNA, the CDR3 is TGTGCCGTAGGGGGATCCCCCCAAGAGACCCAGTACTTC.

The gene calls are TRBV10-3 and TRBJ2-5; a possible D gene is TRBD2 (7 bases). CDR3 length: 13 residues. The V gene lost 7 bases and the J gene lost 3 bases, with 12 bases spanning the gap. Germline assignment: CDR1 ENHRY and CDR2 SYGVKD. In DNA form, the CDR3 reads TGTGCCATCAAAGGGGGGGGTAAAGAGACCCAGTACTTC. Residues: CAIKGGGKETQYF.

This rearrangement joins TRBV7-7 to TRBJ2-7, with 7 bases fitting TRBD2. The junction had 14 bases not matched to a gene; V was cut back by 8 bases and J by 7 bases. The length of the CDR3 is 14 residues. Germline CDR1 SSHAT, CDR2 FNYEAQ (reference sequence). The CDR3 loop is CASSPGGRIEEQYF. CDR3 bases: TGTGCCAGCTCGCCCGGCGGGAGAATTGAAGAGCAGTACTTC.

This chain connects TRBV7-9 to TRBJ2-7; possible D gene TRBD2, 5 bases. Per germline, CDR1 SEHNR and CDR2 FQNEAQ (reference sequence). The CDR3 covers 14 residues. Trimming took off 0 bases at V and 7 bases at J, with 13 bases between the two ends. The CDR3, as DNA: TGTGCCAGCAGCTTAGCTGGGCTAGCCGGGGAGCAGTACTTC. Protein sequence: CASSLAGLAGEQYF.

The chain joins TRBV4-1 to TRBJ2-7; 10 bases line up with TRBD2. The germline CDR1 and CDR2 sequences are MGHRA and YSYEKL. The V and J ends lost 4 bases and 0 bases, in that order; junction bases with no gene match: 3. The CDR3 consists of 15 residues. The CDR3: CASSRGLAASYEQYF. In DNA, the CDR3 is TGCGCCAGCAGCCGCGGACTAGCGGCCTCCTACGAGCAGTACTTC.

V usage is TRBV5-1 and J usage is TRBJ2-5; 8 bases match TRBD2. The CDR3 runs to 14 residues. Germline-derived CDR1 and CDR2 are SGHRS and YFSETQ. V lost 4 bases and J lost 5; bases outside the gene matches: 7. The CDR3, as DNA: TGCGCCAGCAGCCCGGGAGCGGGAGAGGAGACCCAGTACTTC. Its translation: CASSPGAGEETQYF.

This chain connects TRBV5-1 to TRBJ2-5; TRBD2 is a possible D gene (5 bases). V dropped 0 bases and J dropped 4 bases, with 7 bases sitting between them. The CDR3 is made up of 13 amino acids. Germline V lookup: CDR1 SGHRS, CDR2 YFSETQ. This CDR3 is CASSLGLIETQYF. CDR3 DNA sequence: TGCGCCAGCAGCTTGGGACTAATAGAGACCCAGTACTTC. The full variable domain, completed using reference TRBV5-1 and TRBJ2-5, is KAGVTQTPRYLIKTRGQQVTLSCSPISGHRSVSWYQQTPGQGLQFLFEYFSETQRNKGNFPGRFSGRQFSNSRSEMNVSTLELGDSALYLCASSLGLIETQYFGPGTRLLVL.

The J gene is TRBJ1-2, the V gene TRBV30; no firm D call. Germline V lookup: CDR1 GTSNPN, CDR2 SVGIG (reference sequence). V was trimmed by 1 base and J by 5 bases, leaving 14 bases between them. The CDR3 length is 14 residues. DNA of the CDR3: TGTGCCTGGAGTGATAAGATCTTTCTATATGGCTACACCTTC. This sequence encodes CAWSDKIFLYGYTF.

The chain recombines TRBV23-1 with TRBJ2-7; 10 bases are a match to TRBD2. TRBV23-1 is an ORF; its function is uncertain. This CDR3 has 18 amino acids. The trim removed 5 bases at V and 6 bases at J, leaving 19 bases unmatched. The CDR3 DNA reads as TGCGCCAGCAGTAAAGACCGGAAGGGATCTAGCGGGAGAACCGAGCAGTACTTC. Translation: CASSKDRKGSSGRTEQYF.

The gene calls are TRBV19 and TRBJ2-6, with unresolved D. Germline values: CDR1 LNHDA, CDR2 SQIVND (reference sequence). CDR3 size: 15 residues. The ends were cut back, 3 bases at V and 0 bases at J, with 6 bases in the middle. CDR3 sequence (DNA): TGTGCCAGTAGTATTTTATCCTCTGGGGCCAACGTCCTGACTTTC. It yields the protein CASSILSSGANVLTF.

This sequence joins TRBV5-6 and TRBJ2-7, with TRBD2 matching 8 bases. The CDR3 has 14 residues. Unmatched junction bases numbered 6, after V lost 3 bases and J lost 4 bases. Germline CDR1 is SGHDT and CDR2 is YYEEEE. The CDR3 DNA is TGTGCCAGCAGCTCTCTTAGCGGGGCATACGAGCAGTACTTC. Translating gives CASSSLSGAYEQYF.

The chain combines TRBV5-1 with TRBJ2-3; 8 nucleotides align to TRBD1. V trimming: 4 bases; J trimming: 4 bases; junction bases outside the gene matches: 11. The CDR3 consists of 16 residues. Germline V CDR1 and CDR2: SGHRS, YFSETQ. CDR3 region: CASSNFDRGGPDTQYF. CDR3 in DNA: TGCGCCAGCAGCAATTTCGACAGGGGAGGCCCAGATACGCAGTATTTT. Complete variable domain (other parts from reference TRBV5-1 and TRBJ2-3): KAGVTQTPRYLIKTRGQQVTLSCSPISGHRSVSWYQQTPGQGLQFLFEYFSETQRNKGNFPGRFSGRQFSNSRSEMNVSTLELGDSALYLCASSNFDRGGPDTQYFGPGTRLTVL.

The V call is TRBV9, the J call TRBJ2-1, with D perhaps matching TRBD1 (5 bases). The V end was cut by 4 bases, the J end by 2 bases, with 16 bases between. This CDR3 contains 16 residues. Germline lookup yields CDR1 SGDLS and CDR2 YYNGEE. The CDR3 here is CASSPQVMGTYNEQFF. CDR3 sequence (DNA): TGTGCCAGCAGCCCACAGGTTATGGGTACCTACAATGAGCAGTTCTTC. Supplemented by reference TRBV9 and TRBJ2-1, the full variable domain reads DSGVTQTPKHLITATGQRVTLRCSPRSGDLSVYWYQQSLDQGLQFLIQYYNGEERAKGNILERFSAQQFPDLHSELNLSSLELGDSALYFCASSPQVMGTYNEQFFGPGTRLTVL.

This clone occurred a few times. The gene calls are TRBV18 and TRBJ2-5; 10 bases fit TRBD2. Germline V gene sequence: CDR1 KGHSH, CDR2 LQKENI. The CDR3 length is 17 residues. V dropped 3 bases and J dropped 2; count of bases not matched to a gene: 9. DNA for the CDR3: TGTGCCAGCTCACCCTTTACTAGCGGGAACACACAAGAGACCCAGTACTTC. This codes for CASSPFTSGNTQETQYF. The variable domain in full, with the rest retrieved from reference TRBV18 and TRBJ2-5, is NAGVMQNPRHLVRRRGQEARLRCSPMKGHSHVYWYRQLPEEGLKFMVYLQKENIIDESGMPKERFSAEFPKEGPSILRIQQVVRGDSAAYFCASSPFTSGNTQETQYFGPGTRLLVL.

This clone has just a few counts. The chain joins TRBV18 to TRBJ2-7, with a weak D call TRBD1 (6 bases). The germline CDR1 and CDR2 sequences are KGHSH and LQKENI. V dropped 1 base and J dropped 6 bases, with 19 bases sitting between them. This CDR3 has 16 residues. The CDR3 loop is CASSPQARQGQGEQYF. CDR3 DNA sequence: TGTGCCAGCTCACCACAGGCGCGGCAGGGGCAGGGCGAGCAGTACTTC.

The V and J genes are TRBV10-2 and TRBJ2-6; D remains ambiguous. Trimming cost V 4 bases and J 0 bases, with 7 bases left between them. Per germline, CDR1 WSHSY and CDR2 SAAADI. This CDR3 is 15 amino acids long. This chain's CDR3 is CASSGASSGANVLTF. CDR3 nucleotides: TGCGCCAGCAGTGGGGCCAGCTCTGGGGCCAACGTCCTGACTTTC.

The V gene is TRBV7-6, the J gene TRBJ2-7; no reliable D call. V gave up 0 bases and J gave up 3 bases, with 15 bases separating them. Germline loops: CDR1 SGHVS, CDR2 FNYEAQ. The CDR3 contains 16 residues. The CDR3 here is CASSLAPEAIYYEQYF. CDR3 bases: TGTGCCAGCAGCTTAGCGCCTGAGGCGATATACTACGAGCAGTACTTC.

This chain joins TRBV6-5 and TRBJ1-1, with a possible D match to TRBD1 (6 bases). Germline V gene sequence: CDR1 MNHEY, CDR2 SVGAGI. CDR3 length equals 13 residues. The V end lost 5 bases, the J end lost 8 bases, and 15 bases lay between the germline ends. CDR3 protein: CASSQTQGWEAFF. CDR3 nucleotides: TGTGCCAGCAGTCAGACACAGGGATGGGAAGCTTTCTTT.